This T cell receptor beta chain was sequenced in a study of response to subunit inactivated influenza vaccine. The V gene end was trimmed by 6 bases and the J gene end by 10 bases; junction bases not matched to a gene: 5. Looked up from germline, CDR1 is MNHEY and CDR2 is SVGAGI. The CDR3 totals 12 residues. TCRdb re-derived calls from the RT-PCR reads in MiXCR, one entry per CDR3 protein. The table records some 500,000 distinct CDR3 sequences, 10% to 15% of them present only once. The chain has TRBV6-5 and TRBJ1-1; TRBD1 matches 10 bases. The clonotype was recovered from a man in his fifties who received an inactivated influenza vaccine. The sequencing here drew on PBMCs from blood, taken about 40 days after vaccination. The CDR3 sequence: CASSRDRGIAFF. CDR3 in DNA: TGTGCCAGCAGCCGGGACAGGGGTATAGCTTTCTTT.